The 6 T cell receptor beta chains listed next were all sequenced from one sample in a study of T cells in localized non-small cell lung cancer. Only in-frame clones appear in the TCRdb table, and some are missing; sequencing was by immunoSEQ multiplex PCR. The sample holds approximately 21,000 clones; 90% are singletons and the top ten take less than 8.5%. Sequenced material: peripheral blood, taken before any cancer treatment. Receptors were obtained from a woman between 35 and 70 years old with stage I lung adenocarcinoma.

The rearrangement joins TRBV12-5 to TRBJ2-7, with 7 bases fitting TRBD2. This CDR3 is 13 amino acids long. The germline gives CDR1 LGHNT, CDR2 FRNRAP. The ends lost 9 bases at V and 0 bases at J; junction bases unmatched: 5. The CDR3 protein is CASEGGGSYEQYF. The CDR3 coding sequence is TGTGCTAGCGAGGGCGGGGGCTCCTACGAGCAGTACTTC.

The V and J genes are TRBV7-2 and TRBJ2-4; D is unclear. Germline V lookup: CDR1 SGHTA, CDR2 FQGNSA. V was cut by 1 base and J by 7 bases, with 17 bases left in between. The CDR3 consists of 16 residues. The CDR3: CASSLDSGGLRNIQYF. The CDR3 nucleotides read TGTGCCAGCAGCTTAGACTCGGGCGGTTTGAGGAACATTCAGTACTTC.

This chain uses TRBV19 with TRBJ1-2, with a possible D match to TRBD1 (5 bases). Trimming pared 3 bases from V and 3 bases from J, leaving 14 bases between. CDR3 length: 15 amino acids. From germline, CDR1 is LNHDA and CDR2 SQIVND (reference sequence). The CDR3 coding sequence is TGTGCCAGTAGTATGAGAACAGGCCCTCACTATGGCTACACCTTC. Encoded protein: CASSMRTGPHYGYTF.

This clone was seen more than once but under ten times. This chain uses TRBV6-5 with TRBJ2-1, with 14 positions matching TRBD2. V lost 2 bases, J lost 7 bases, and 4 bases stayed unmatched. Per germline, CDR1 MNHEY and CDR2 SVGAGI. The CDR3 length is 16 residues. This chain's CDR3 is CASSYTGLAGANEQFF. The CDR3 DNA is TGTGCCAGCAGTTACACGGGACTAGCGGGAGCAAATGAGCAGTTCTTC.

The chain employs TRBV5-4 and TRBJ2-3, with D uncertain. This CDR3 comprises 16 residues. CDR1 is SGHNT and CDR2 is YYREEE in the germline V gene (reference sequence). V lost 1 base and J 0 bases, leaving 12 bases between the germline ends. Written as DNA, the CDR3 is TGTGCCAGCAGCTTGACAGATTTCTCTAGCACAGATACGCAGTATTTT. Translation gives CASSLTDFSSTDTQYF.

This chain connects TRBV27 to TRBJ1-2; 7 nucleotides agree with TRBD1. From germline, CDR1 is MNHEY and CDR2 SMNVEV (reference sequence). This CDR3 has 13 residues. V lost 4 bases and J lost 8; bases outside the gene matches: 7. CDR3 loop: CASSYRQGDGYTF. For the CDR3, the DNA is TGTGCCAGCAGTTATCGACAGGGTGACGGCTACACCTTC.